This T cell receptor (beta chain) was found in a study of regulatory T cells in long-lasting Graves disease. CDR1 is LGHDT and CDR2 is YNNKEL in the germline V gene (reference sequence). The CDR3 loop spans 17 amino acids. V was shortened by 0 bases and J by 13 bases, with 24 bases between the two germline ends. With iRepertoire HTBI primers and Arm-PCR of CDR3 regions, TCR beta libraries were built. TCRdb re-derived calls from the multiplex PCR reads in MiXCR, one entry per CDR3 protein. The data contain 400,000 to 500,000 distinct CDR3 sequences, about 15% of them seen just once; the ten biggest clones take up roughly 17%. The time point denotes: newly diagnosed GD, antithyroid drugs for less than 3 months. RNA isolated from PBMCs was used to make the TCR library. The same specimen was also included in a second study, on T cells in Graves' hyperthyroidism and ophthalmopathy.

The origin of this receptor is a woman in her thirties with Graves disease. This rearrangement joins TRBV3-1 to TRBJ2-2, with D perhaps matching TRBD1 (6 bases). The sample in question was peripheral blood mononuclear cells (PBMCs), obtained at new diagnosis, from a patient treated with antithyroid drugs. The CDR3: CASSQDLRQVAPPGLFF. CDR3 sequence (DNA): TGTGCCAGCAGCCAAGATCTAAGACAGGTGGCCCCCCCTGGGCTGTTTTTT.